The 2 T cell receptor beta chains presented below share a single source sample, sequenced in a study of beta chain features in type 1 diabetes. The investigators reverse transcribed all of the isolated RNA, so they sequenced expressed TCRB transcripts. Sequencing used immunoSEQ multiplex PCR; TCRdb keeps in-frame clones, though not all of them. This sample has fewer than 650,000 clones, with less than 20% found just once. The sample taken for sequencing was naive CD4+ T cells from blood. These TCRs come from a man aged 18 to 30 in good health.

This clone was counted a few times. The CDR3 sequence is CSVRGGTEAFF. DNA for the CDR3: TGCAGTGTCAGAGGAGGCACTGAAGCTTTCTTT. V gene TRBV20-1 combines with J gene TRBJ1-1; no clear D gene. V was trimmed by 7 bases and J by 4 bases, leaving 10 bases between them. The V gene's germline CDR1 is DFQATT and CDR2 SNEGSKA (reference sequence). The CDR3 is 11 residues long.

The chain uses TRBV9 and TRBJ2-5; 12 nucleotides agree with TRBD1. Germline trimming cut 1 base from V and 6 bases from J; bases unmatched to any gene: 7. The CDR3 has 16 residues. Germline V gene sequence: CDR1 SGDLS, CDR2 YYNGEE. CDR3 sequence (DNA): TGTGCCAGCAGCGTAACCGGGACAGGGGGCGCGAAGACCCAGTACTTC. The encoded protein is CASSVTGTGGAKTQYF.